The clone carrying this T cell receptor (beta chain) has a handful of counts. Germline CDR1 reads MNHEY; CDR2 reads SMNVEV (reference sequence). Between the trimmed V and J ends, which lost 4 bases and 8 bases, there was a span of 15 bases. The length of the CDR3 is 15 residues. The record originates from a study of T cells after yellow fever vaccination. TCRdb called the 5' RACE reads again in MiXCR, with one record for every CDR3 protein. The sample lists about 430,000 distinct CDR3 sequences; 18% were seen once. This specimen consisted of PBMCs, obtained before the yellow fever booster vaccination. The J gene is TRBJ1-6, the V gene TRBV27; a possible D gene is TRBD1 (5 bases). The clonotype originates from a man between 18 and 29 years old who received the YFV17D yellow fever vaccine. The CDR3 loop is CASSSLGRDYSPLHF. CDR3 bases: TGTGCCAGCAGTTCCCTCGGTAGGGACTATTCACCCCTCCACTTT.